These T cell receptor beta chains were read from a single sample in a study of CD8 T cells in Susac syndrome. TCRdb used MiXCR to reprocess the immunoSEQ multiplex PCR reads, holding one entry per CDR3 protein. The sample has some 140,000 distinct CDR3 sequences; 80% are singletons. Sample: CD8+ T cells from PBMCs. The receptors originated from a human donor with multiple sclerosis. The CDR3 runs from the conserved cysteine through the conserved F or W. D genes are given only for firm matches. Size is stated for part of the rows, as once, few or many counts, or as a class when the clone is expanded.

J,size,V,D,CDR3,DNA
TRBJ2-1,.,TRBV3-1,TRBD1,CASSFRDSLFF,TGTGCCAGCAGTTTCCGGGACAGCTTGTTCTTC
TRBJ2-2,.,TRBV30,.,CAWSVTTTGELFF,TGTGCCTGGAGTGTAACTACCACCGGGGAGCTGTTTTTT
TRBJ2-2,.,TRBV6-5,.,CASSYHEEKSTGELFF,TGTGCCAGCAGTTACCACGAGGAGAAAAGCACCGGGGAGCTGTTTTTT
TRBJ1-1,.,TRBV10-3,.,CAIRSWDTEAFF,TGTGCCATCAGAAGTTGGGACACTGAAGCTTTCTTT
TRBJ2-5,.,TRBV12-3/TRBV12-4,.,CASALRDAYRRETQYF,TGTGCCAGTGCTCTCCGGGACGCTTATCGGAGGGAGACCCAGTACTTC
TRBJ2-1,.,TRBV7-9,.,CASSINEQFF,TGTGCCAGCAGCATAAATGAGCAGTTCTTC
TRBJ2-1,.,TRBV6-1,TRBD1,CASKLRGPNYNEQFF,TGTGCCAGCAAACTCAGGGGGCCGAACTACAATGAGCAGTTCTTC
TRBJ1-5,.,TRBV2,TRBD1,CASKDRGSQPQHF,TGTGCCAGCAAGGACAGGGGAAGTCAGCCCCAGCATTTT
TRBJ2-1,.,TRBV24-1,.,CATSDRVNEQFF,TGTGCCACCAGTGACAGGGTCAATGAGCAGTTCTTC
TRBJ2-2,.,TRBV5-1,.,CASSLASGGRGGELFF,TGCGCCAGCAGCTTGGCTTCAGGTGGTAGAGGCGGGGAGCTGTTTTTT
TRBJ2-5,few,TRBV11-2,TRBD1,CASSPQDRGETQYF,TGTGCCAGCAGCCCTCAGGACAGGGGGGAGACCCAGTACTTC
TRBJ1-1,.,TRBV11-2,.,CASSLKGGMNTEAFF,TGTGCCAGCAGCTTAAAGGGGGGAATGAACACTGAAGCTTTCTTT
TRBJ2-5,.,TRBV14,.,CASSQGQYQETQYF,TGTGCCAGCAGCCAGGGGCAGTACCAAGAGACCCAGTACTTC
TRBJ2-2,few,TRBV7-6,TRBD2,CASSLVGLAEMNTGELFF,TGTGCCAGCAGCTTAGTCGGACTAGCGGAGATGAACACCGGGGAGCTGTTTTTT
TRBJ2-2,.,TRBV30,.,CASPGATGELFF,TGTGCCTCACCCGGGGCCACCGGGGAGCTGTTTTTT
TRBJ2-3,few,TRBV5-4,TRBD1,CASSLGQGSTDTQYF,TGTGCCAGCAGCTTAGGACAGGGGAGCACAGATACGCAGTATTTT
TRBJ2-7,.,TRBV19,TRBD1,CASSIGQGRTHEQYF,TGTGCCAGTAGTATTGGACAGGGGCGGACTCACGAGCAGTACTTC
TRBJ1-1,once,TRBV4-1,TRBD1,CASSLTGYNEAFF,TGCGCCAGCAGCCTGACAGGGTATAATGAAGCTTTCTTT
TRBJ2-3,once,TRBV27,.,CASSFGGAADTQYF,TGTGCCAGCAGTTTTGGCGGCGCGGCAGATACGCAGTATTTT
TRBJ2-3,.,TRBV6-2/TRBV6-3,TRBD2,CATGGLASTDTQYF,TGTGCCACAGGGGGACTAGCGTCCACAGATACGCAGTATTTT
TRBJ2-1,.,TRBV20-1,.,CSALYNEQFF,TGCAGTGCTCTATACAATGAGCAGTTCTTC
TRBJ2-3,.,TRBV6-5,.,CASSLAGRHNTQYF,TGTGCCAGCAGCCTGGCGGGCCGTCACAATACGCAGTATTTT
TRBJ1-1,.,TRBV27,.,CASSLLTGEAFF,TGTGCCAGCAGCTTATTGACTGGTGAAGCTTTCTTT
TRBJ1-1,few,TRBV5-5,.,CATFDGGHTEAFF,TGTGCCACCTTTGACGGGGGGCACACTGAAGCTTTCTTT
TRBJ2-5,.,TRBV5-8,TRBD2,CASSSLAGGQETQYF,TGTGCCAGCAGCTCGTTAGCGGGAGGGCAAGAGACCCAGTACTTC
TRBJ1-1,.,TRBV18,TRBD1,CASSLFRDSGSDTEAFF,TGTGCCAGCTCACTATTCCGGGACAGCGGGTCAGACACTGAAGCTTTCTTT
TRBJ2-1,.,TRBV6-1,TRBD2,CASSAGLASSRINEQFF,TGTGCCAGCAGTGCGGGACTAGCATCGAGTCGGATCAATGAGCAGTTCTTC
TRBJ2-7,.,TRBV2,.,CASTSQWPYEQYF,TGTGCCAGCACCTCCCAATGGCCCTACGAGCAGTACTTC
TRBJ2-1,.,TRBV7-6,TRBD2,CASSLGAQRGYHEQFF,TGTGCCAGCAGCTTAGGGGCGCAGCGGGGTTATCATGAGCAGTTCTTC
TRBJ2-1,.,TRBV20-1,.,CSASRDNNEQFF,TGCAGTGCTAGTCGGGACAACAATGAGCAGTTCTTC
TRBJ1-5,.,TRBV24-1,.,CATSDVAGRPQHF,TGTGCCACCAGTGATGTCGCAGGCCGGCCCCAGCATTTT
TRBJ2-3,.,TRBV5-5,TRBD1,CASSLGTGASMADTQYF,TGTGCCAGCAGCTTGGGGACAGGGGCATCGATGGCAGATACGCAGTATTTT
TRBJ2-2,.,TRBV19,.,CATRLSSGTGELFF,TGTGCCACCCGCCTAAGCTCGGGCACCGGGGAGCTGTTTTTT
TRBJ1-4,.,TRBV13,.,CASSQGTQNEKLFF,TGTGCCAGCAGCCAGGGGACGCAAAATGAAAAACTGTTTTTT
TRBJ2-3,.,TRBV5-1,TRBD2,CASSFLAETSTDTQYF,TGCGCCAGCAGCTTTCTAGCGGAGACTTCCACAGATACGCAGTATTTT
TRBJ1-1,.,TRBV11-3,TRBD1,CASSSNRGPMNTEAFF,TGTGCCAGCAGTTCTAACAGGGGCCCGATGAACACTGAAGCTTTCTTT
TRBJ2-1,.,TRBV27,TRBD2,CASGLAGDYNEQFF,TGTGCCAGTGGGCTAGCGGGGGATTACAATGAGCAGTTCTTC
TRBJ2-1,once,TRBV7-6,.,CASSLGPNYEQFF,TGTGCCAGCAGCTTAGGCCCCAATTACGAGCAGTTCTTC
TRBJ2-3,.,TRBV7-2,TRBD2,CASSPPRAGEGDTQYF,TGTGCCAGCAGCCCCCCCCGCGCGGGAGAAGGAGATACGCAGTATTTT
TRBJ1-1,.,TRBV30,.,CAWSVGGGTEAFF,TGTGCCTGGAGTGTGGGGGGGGGAACTGAAGCTTTCTTT
TRBJ1-2,.,TRBV29-1,.,CSVEAFTQPHGYTF,TGCAGCGTTGAAGCCTTCACCCAGCCCCATGGCTACACCTTC
TRBJ1-4,.,TRBV7-9,.,CASSSRGANEKLFF,TGTGCCAGCAGCTCGAGGGGAGCTAATGAAAAACTGTTTTTT
TRBJ1-2,.,TRBV5-4,.,CASSPGLLEDGYTF,TGTGCCAGCAGTCCTGGACTCCTGGAGGATGGCTACACCTTC